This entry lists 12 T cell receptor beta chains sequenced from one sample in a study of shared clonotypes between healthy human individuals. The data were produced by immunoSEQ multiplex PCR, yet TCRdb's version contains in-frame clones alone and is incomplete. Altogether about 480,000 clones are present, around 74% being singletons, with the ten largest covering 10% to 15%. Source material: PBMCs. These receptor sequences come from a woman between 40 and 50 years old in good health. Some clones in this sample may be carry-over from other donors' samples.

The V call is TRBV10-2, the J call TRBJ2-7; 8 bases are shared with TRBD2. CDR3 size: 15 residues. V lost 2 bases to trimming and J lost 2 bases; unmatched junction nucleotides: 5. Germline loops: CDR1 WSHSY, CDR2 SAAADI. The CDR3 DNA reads TGCGCCAGCAGTGAGAGCGGGAGAGGGACCTACGAGCAGTACTTC. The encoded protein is CASSESGRGTYEQYF.

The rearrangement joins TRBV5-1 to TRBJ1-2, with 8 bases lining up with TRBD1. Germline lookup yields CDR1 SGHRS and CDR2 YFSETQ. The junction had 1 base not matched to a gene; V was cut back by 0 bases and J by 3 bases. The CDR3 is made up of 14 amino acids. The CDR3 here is CASSLDRGDYGYTF. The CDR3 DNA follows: TGCGCCAGCAGCTTGGACAGGGGGGACTATGGCTACACCTTC.

Here the CDR3 reads CAWSGTHRGNSYEQYF. CDR3 bases: TGTGCCTGGAGTGGGACCCACAGGGGAAACTCCTACGAGCAGTACTTC. The chain is built from TRBV30 and TRBJ2-7, with 7 bases aligning to TRBD1. V gave up 1 base and J gave up 0 bases; unmatched junction bases: 9. Germline-derived CDR1 and CDR2 are GTSNPN and SVGIG (reference sequence). The length of the CDR3 is 16 residues.

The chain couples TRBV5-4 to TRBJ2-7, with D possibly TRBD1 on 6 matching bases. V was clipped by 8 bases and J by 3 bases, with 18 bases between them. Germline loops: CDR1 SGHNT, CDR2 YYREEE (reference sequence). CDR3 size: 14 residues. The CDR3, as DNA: TGTGCCAGTGCACCGGGGCAGGGGTACTACGAGCAGTACTTC. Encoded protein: CASAPGQGYYEQYF.

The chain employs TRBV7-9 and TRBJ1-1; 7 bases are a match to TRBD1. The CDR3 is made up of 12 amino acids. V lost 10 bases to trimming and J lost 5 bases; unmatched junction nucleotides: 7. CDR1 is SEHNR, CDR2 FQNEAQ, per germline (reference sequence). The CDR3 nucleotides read TGTGCCACTAGGGGGCGCGGGACTGAAGCTTTCTTT. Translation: CATRGRGTEAFF.

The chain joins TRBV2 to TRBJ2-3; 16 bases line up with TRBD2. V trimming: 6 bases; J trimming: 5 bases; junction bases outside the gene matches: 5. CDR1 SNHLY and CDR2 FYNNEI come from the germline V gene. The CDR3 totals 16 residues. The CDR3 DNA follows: TGTGCCAGCAGGGCGGGACTAGCGGGAGGGATAGATACGCAGTATTTT. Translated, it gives CASRAGLAGGIDTQYF.

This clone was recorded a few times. Here the CDR3 DNA reads TGTGCCAGCAGCCCGGGACTAGCGGACGAGGAGCAGTTCTTC. This encodes CASSPGLADEEQFF. The chain employs TRBV7-9 and TRBJ2-1; 11 positions agree with TRBD2. The junction had 7 bases not matched to a gene; V was cut back by 5 bases and J by 10 bases. Germline V gives CDR1 SEHNR, CDR2 FQNEAQ (reference sequence). This CDR3 spans 14 amino acids.

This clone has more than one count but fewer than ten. CDR3 nucleotide sequence: TGTGCCAGCAGTGACGACAGGGTTAGAAGGCGTACTGAAGCTTTCTTT. Translation: CASSDDRVRRRTEAFF. This rearrangement joins TRBV6-1 to TRBJ1-1, with TRBD1 identical over 7 bases. The junction had 12 bases not matched to a gene; V was cut back by 3 bases and J by 5 bases. The CDR3 loop spans 16 amino acids. The germline gives CDR1 MNHNS, CDR2 SASEGT.

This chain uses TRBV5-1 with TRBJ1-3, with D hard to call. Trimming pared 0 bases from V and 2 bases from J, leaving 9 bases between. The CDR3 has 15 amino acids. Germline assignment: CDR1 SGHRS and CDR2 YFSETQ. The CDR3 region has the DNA TGCGCCAGCAGCTTGGAAGGGTTTCCTGGAAACACCATATATTTT. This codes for CASSLEGFPGNTIYF. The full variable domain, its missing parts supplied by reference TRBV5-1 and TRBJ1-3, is KAGVTQTPRYLIKTRGQQVTLSCSPISGHRSVSWYQQTPGQGLQFLFEYFSETQRNKGNFPGRFSGRQFSNSRSEMNVSTLELGDSALYLCASSLEGFPGNTIYFGEGSWLTVV.

Here the CDR3 DNA reads TGTGCCAGCACCAACCAGAAGGGCAAGGGGCAACAAGAGACCCAGTACTTC. Protein: CASTNQKGKGQQETQYF. The gene calls are TRBV4-2 and TRBJ2-5, with TRBD1 as a possible D gene (5 bases). The CDR3 spans 17 residues. Germline V gene data show CDR1 as LGHNA and CDR2 as YNFKEQ. Trimming took 7 bases from V and 2 from J, leaving 23 bases between them.

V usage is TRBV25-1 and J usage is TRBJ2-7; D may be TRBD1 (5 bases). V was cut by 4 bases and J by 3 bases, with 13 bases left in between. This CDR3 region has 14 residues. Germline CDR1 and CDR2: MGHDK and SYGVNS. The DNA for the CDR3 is TGTGCCAGCAGTGCGACAGCTGGTATCTACGAGCAGTACTTC. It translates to CASSATAGIYEQYF.

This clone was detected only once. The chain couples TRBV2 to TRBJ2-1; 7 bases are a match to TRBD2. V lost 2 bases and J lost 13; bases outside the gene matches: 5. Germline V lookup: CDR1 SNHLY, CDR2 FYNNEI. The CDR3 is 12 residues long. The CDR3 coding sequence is TGTGCCAGCAGTGAACTGGCGGGAGTACAGTTCTTC. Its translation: CASSELAGVQFF.